This T cell receptor (beta chain) was documented in a study of blood T cell repertoires in COVID-19. About the study: Some COVID-19 samples were acute and others convalescent; all came from the United States, Italy and Spain. T cells, B-cell-depleted T cells, or PBMCs supplied cDNA or gDNA.

The authors' processing: Amplification of reference gene primers provided the estimated nucleated cell counts. Clones were sequenced by immunoSEQ multiplex PCR, and TCRdb holds only the in-frame ones, with some missing. V and J calls and clone size are as listed in that table; D and trimming were resolved from the DNA. This repertoire shows more than 250,000 clones, 75% to 90% found once; its top ten account for 2% to 2.5%. The CDR3 has 12 residues. V lost 6 bases and J lost 3, with 9 bases in between. Germline lookup yields CDR1 SNHLY and CDR2 FYNNEI. The sequencing input was peripheral blood. The rearrangement links TRBV2 to TRBJ2-7, with D possibly TRBD2 on 5 matching bases. The origin of this receptor is a woman aged 25 to 39 who had recovered from COVID-19. Written as DNA, the CDR3 is TGTGCCAGCAGCACGGGATTCTACGAGCAGTACTTC. Encoded protein: CASSTGFYEQYF.